One sample yielded the 25 T cell receptor beta chains listed below, sequenced in a study of cytomegalovirus exposure and HLA in healthy donors. A multiplex PCR was run with 60 Vbeta primers and 13 Jbeta primers. The assay was immunoSEQ multiplex PCR, and TCRdb's table has in-frame clones only and misses some. The repertoire consists of some 99,000 clones, with just under 70% occurring once and the leading ten covering approximately 5.5%. Sequencing input: PBMCs. These receptors came from a woman aged 70-85 years in good health and CMV-seropositive.

This clone was detected a few times. V usage is TRBV6-5 and J usage is TRBJ1-5, with D possibly being TRBD1 (5 bases). This CDR3 is 14 amino acids long. Germline values: CDR1 MNHEY, CDR2 SVGAGI. V was shortened by 4 bases and J by 7 bases, with 14 bases between the two germline ends. The CDR3, as DNA: TGTGCCAGCAGTTCCCAGGGTCTGCGGCAGCCCCAGCATTTT. Amino acid sequence: CASSSQGLRQPQHF.

The chain has TRBV6-5 and TRBJ2-1; no clear D gene. V shed 2 bases and J shed 3 bases, with 14 bases lying between them. The germline gives CDR1 MNHEY, CDR2 SVGAGI. This CDR3 has 16 amino acids. The CDR3 protein is CASSYHPSVYYNEQFF. CDR3 DNA sequence: TGTGCCAGCAGTTACCACCCCAGCGTCTACTACAATGAGCAGTTCTTC.

The rearrangement links TRBV2 to TRBJ2-5; 7 nucleotides match TRBD1. The CDR3 totals 14 residues. Trimming cost V 8 bases and J 2 bases; bases outside gene matches: 8. In germline, CDR1 is SNHLY, CDR2 FYNNEI. CDR3: CASDRDLIQETQYF. Written as DNA, the CDR3 is TGTGCCAGCGACAGGGATTTGATACAAGAGACCCAGTACTTC. Full variable domain (rest looked up from reference TRBV2 and TRBJ2-5): EPEVTQTPSHQVTQMGQEVILRCVPISNHLYFYWYRQILGQKVEFLVSFYNNEISEKSEIFDDQFSVERPDGSNFTLKIRSTKLEDSAMYFCASDRDLIQETQYFGPGTRLLVL.

The gene calls are TRBV5-8 and TRBJ2-7; TRBD1 agrees at 7 bases. Germline trimming cut 7 bases from V and 3 bases from J; bases unmatched to any gene: 13. This CDR3 contains 15 residues. Germline assignment: CDR1 SGHTS and CDR2 YDEGEE. In nucleotides, the CDR3 is TGTGCCAGCCCAGGGGGAGTCTTCCGAAACTACGAGCAGTACTTC. It is translated as CASPGGVFRNYEQYF. Variable domain in full (rest from reference TRBV5-8 and TRBJ2-7): EAGVTQSPTHLIKTRGQQATLRCSPISGHTSVYWYQQALGLGLQFLLWYDEGEERNRGNFPPRFSGRQFPNYSSELNVNALELEDSALYLCASPGGVFRNYEQYFGPGTRLTVT.

The rearrangement joins TRBV29-1 to TRBJ2-5; tentatively, D is TRBD1 (6 bases). Germline CDR1 reads SQVTM; CDR2 reads ANQGSEA. Trimming pared 1 base from V and 2 bases from J, leaving 26 bases between. CDR3 length: 19 amino acids. The DNA of the CDR3 is TGCAGCGTTGAAGCTCCCCGGGACATCTTGGACGCCTCTCAAGAGACCCAGTACTTC. This translates into CSVEAPRDILDASQETQYF.

The chain joins TRBV5-1 to TRBJ2-5; 12 nucleotides line up with TRBD2. The V gene's germline CDR1 is SGHRS and CDR2 YFSETQ. Trimming took 4 bases from V and 3 from J; bases not matched to a gene: 1. This CDR3 comprises 14 residues. Here the CDR3 DNA reads TGCGCCAGCAGCAGACTAGCGGGGGAAGAGACCCAGTACTTC. Translated, it gives CASSRLAGEETQYF.

The J gene is TRBJ2-3, the V gene TRBV5-1; D uncertain. In germline, CDR1 is SGHRS, CDR2 YFSETQ. CDR3 size: 14 residues. Trimming stripped 1 base from V and 4 bases from J, with 10 bases between. This CDR3 reads CASSLTNPSDTQYF. The CDR3 DNA reads TGCGCCAGCAGCTTGACTAACCCCTCAGATACGCAGTATTTT.

This clone was seen only once. The V and J genes are TRBV5-1 and TRBJ2-5, with 7 bases aligning to TRBD2. This CDR3 has 14 amino acids. Germline lookup yields CDR1 SGHRS and CDR2 YFSETQ. V trimming: 1 base; J trimming: 2 bases; junction bases outside the gene matches: 2. The CDR3 sequence: CASSLIGGQETQYF. CDR3 coding DNA: TGCGCCAGCAGCTTGATCGGGGGGCAAGAGACCCAGTACTTC.

This clone was counted once. The chain couples TRBV20-1 to TRBJ2-5; D remains unclear. The V end was cut by 4 bases, the J end by 5 bases, with 5 bases between. The CDR3 loop spans 10 amino acids. CDR1 is DFQATT, CDR2 SNEGSKA, per germline (reference sequence). The CDR3 DNA reads as TGCAGTGCTACCTTCGAGACCCAGTACTTC. Its protein is CSATFETQYF.

The V gene is TRBV10-1, the J gene TRBJ2-2, with D possibly matching TRBD2 (6 bases). Per the germline V gene, CDR1 is WNHNN and CDR2 is SYGVQD (reference sequence). The CDR3 contains 16 residues. V lost 1 base and J lost 1, with 10 bases in between. For the CDR3, the DNA is TGCGCCAGCAGTGAGTATGGAGCGGGGAACACCGGGGAGCTGTTTTTT. This encodes CASSEYGAGNTGELFF.

The chain uses TRBV18 and TRBJ2-7; 8 bases line up with TRBD1. J lost 7 bases, V lost 6 bases, and 11 bases had no gene match. Germline V gene data show CDR1 as KGHSH and CDR2 as LQKENI. The CDR3 runs to 14 residues. CDR3 residues: CASSLTGEVGEQYF. In nucleotides, the CDR3 is TGTGCCAGCTCCCTGACAGGGGAAGTAGGGGAGCAGTACTTC.

The chain employs TRBV21-1 and TRBJ2-7; the table's D gene call, TRBD1, was not cross checked with the DNA. TRBV21-1 is a pseudogene. This CDR3 is built from 16 residues. This chain's CDR3 is CASSKGGRVFYYEQYF. CDR3 bases: TGTGCCAGCAGCAAAGGGGGCAGGGTGTTCTACTACGAGCAGTACTTC.

The chain joins TRBV27 to TRBJ2-7; a weak D match, TRBD2 (5 bases). V lost 7 bases to trimming and J lost 0 bases, with 10 bases between them. CDR3 size: 13 residues. Germline-derived CDR1 and CDR2 are MNHEY and SMNVEV (reference sequence). CDR3 bases: TGTGCCAGCATAAGGGCGGGCTCCTACGAGCAGTACTTC. Protein product: CASIRAGSYEQYF.

The chain employs TRBV25-1 and TRBJ1-2; 10 positions match TRBD1. The CDR3 runs 15 residues. Germline V gene data show CDR1 as MGHDK and CDR2 as SYGVNS. The V and J ends lost 1 base and 4 bases, in that order; junction bases with no gene match: 3. CDR3 nucleotides: TGTGCCAGCAGTGAATGGGGGACAGGGGCCTATGGCTACACCTTC. This gives the protein CASSEWGTGAYGYTF.

This clone was seen a single time. This chain links TRBV7-3 with TRBJ2-3; 10 bases align to TRBD2. CDR1 is SGHTA and CDR2 is FQGTGA in the germline V gene. J was trimmed by 1 base and V by 1 base; bases with no gene match: 5. The CDR3 totals 17 residues. The CDR3 DNA follows: TGTGCCAGCAGCTTAAGGGGCCTAGCGGGGGGCACAGATACGCAGTATTTT. It codes for CASSLRGLAGGTDTQYF.

The rearrangement uses TRBV9 and TRBJ2-5, with 9 bases aligning to TRBD2. This CDR3 region has 15 residues. V shed 1 base, J shed 4 bases, and the junction held 5 bases outside the gene matches. From germline, CDR1 is SGDLS and CDR2 YYNGEE. Here the CDR3 DNA reads TGTGCCAGCAGCGTACTGAATAGCGGGGGAGAGACCCAGTACTTC. Translated, it gives CASSVLNSGGETQYF.

There are a few counts of this clone. The chain is built from TRBV7-9 and TRBJ1-5, with D uncertain. This CDR3 spans 13 amino acids. From germline, CDR1 is SEHNR and CDR2 FQNEAQ (reference sequence). Trimming shortened V by 1 base and J by 7 bases, and 8 bases separated the two germline ends. The CDR3 protein is CASSLGGEQPQHF. Written as DNA, the CDR3 is TGTGCCAGCAGCTTAGGAGGAGAGCAGCCCCAGCATTTT.

The rearrangement uses TRBV9 and TRBJ2-3, with TRBD2 matching over 10 bases. Germline V gene data show CDR1 as SGDLS and CDR2 as YYNGEE. Trimming at V came to 6 bases and at J to 1 base, leaving 8 bases not matched to a gene. This CDR3 spans 16 amino acids. Here the CDR3 reads CASTDSLAGGTDTQYF. The CDR3 DNA sequence: TGTGCCAGCACCGACTCTCTAGCGGGGGGCACAGATACGCAGTATTTT.

In its sample, this clone was seen once. The chain combines TRBV5-1 with TRBJ1-1; 7 bases align to TRBD1. With 0 bases clipped from V and 0 bases from J, the junction kept 5 bases outside the gene matches. Germline V gene lookup returns CDR1 SGHRS and CDR2 YFSETQ. The CDR3 extends over 16 amino acids. The CDR3 DNA reads TGCGCCAGCAGCTTGGCCGGGACAGCAATGAACACTGAAGCTTTCTTT. This gives the protein CASSLAGTAMNTEAFF.

The chain links TRBV6-5 to TRBJ1-1; the match to TRBD1 covers 8 bases. Germline CDR1 reads MNHEY; CDR2 reads SVGAGI. V gave up 6 bases and J gave up 7 bases; unmatched junction bases: 7. CDR3 length: 13 amino acids. CDR3 in amino acids: CASSSTGAGEAFF. CDR3 sequence (DNA): TGTGCCAGCAGCTCGACAGGGGCCGGTGAAGCTTTCTTT.

This clone was picked up many times. The V and J genes are TRBV7-8 and TRBJ1-1; 7 positions match TRBD1. This CDR3 has 16 residues. V dropped 1 base and J dropped 0; count of bases not matched to a gene: 5. Germline V CDR1 and CDR2: SGHVS, FQNEAQ. Written as DNA, the CDR3 is TGTGCCAGCAGCTTAGGAGGGGGCAGGGTGAACACTGAAGCTTTCTTT. Its protein is CASSLGGGRVNTEAFF.

J is TRBJ2-5 and V is TRBV6-5; 7 positions match TRBD2. Losses at the gene ends were 0 bases for V and 5 bases for J; bases not matched to a gene: 6. This CDR3 region has 15 residues. The germline CDR1 and CDR2 sequences are MNHEY and SVGAGI. CDR3 sequence (DNA): TGTGCCAGCAGTTACTCGACCGGACTAGGGGAGACCCAGTACTTC. Encoded protein: CASSYSTGLGETQYF.

There are a few counts of this clone. The chain carries TRBV9 and TRBJ2-1, with TRBD2 matching 8 bases. The CDR3 has 18 residues. Germline CDR1 reads SGDLS; CDR2 reads YYNGEE. J was trimmed by 4 bases and V by 0 bases; bases with no gene match: 12. The CDR3 region is CASSVASPRLAGYNEQFF. The CDR3 DNA reads TGTGCCAGCAGCGTAGCGTCCCCCCGGTTAGCGGGGTACAATGAGCAGTTCTTC. The full variable domain, completed using reference TRBV9 and TRBJ2-1, is DSGVTQTPKHLITATGQRVTLRCSPRSGDLSVYWYQQSLDQGLQFLIQYYNGEERAKGNILERFSAQQFPDLHSELNLSSLELGDSALYFCASSVASPRLAGYNEQFFGPGTRLTVL.

The CDR3 bases are TGTGTGACAGGGGGTAACACTGAAGCTTTCTTT. Its translation: CVTGGNTEAFF. The rearrangement uses TRBV30 and TRBJ1-1; TRBD1 aligns across 9 bases. In germline, CDR1 is GTSNPN, CDR2 SVGIG (reference sequence). The CDR3 runs 11 residues.

This clone was seen only a few times. The chain couples TRBV4-1 to TRBJ1-5; the D is unclear. The CDR3 runs to 14 residues. CDR1 and CDR2 from the germline V gene are MGHRA and YSYEKL. V was shortened by 0 bases and J by 2 bases, with 5 bases between the two germline ends. As DNA, the CDR3 is TGCGCCAGCAGCCAAGATAATGGCAATCAGCCCCAGCATTTT. Its translation is CASSQDNGNQPQHF.